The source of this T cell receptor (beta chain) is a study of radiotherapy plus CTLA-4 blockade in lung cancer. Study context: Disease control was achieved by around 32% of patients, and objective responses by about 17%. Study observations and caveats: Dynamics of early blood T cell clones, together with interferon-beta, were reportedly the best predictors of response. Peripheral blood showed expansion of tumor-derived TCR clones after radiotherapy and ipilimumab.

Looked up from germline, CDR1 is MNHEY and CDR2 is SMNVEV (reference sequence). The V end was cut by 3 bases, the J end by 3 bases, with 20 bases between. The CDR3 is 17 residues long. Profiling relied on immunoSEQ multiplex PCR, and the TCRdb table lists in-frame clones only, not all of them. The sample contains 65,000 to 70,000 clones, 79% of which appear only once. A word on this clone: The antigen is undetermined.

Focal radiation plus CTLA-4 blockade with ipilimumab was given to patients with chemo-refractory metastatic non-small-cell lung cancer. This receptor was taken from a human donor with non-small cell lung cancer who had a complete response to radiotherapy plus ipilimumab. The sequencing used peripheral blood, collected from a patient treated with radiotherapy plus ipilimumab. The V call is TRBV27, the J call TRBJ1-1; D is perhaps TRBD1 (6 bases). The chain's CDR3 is CASSFLGRASGDTEAFF. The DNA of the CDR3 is TGTGCCAGCAGTTTCCTTGGCAGGGCCTCAGGGGACACTGAAGCTTTCTTT.